This TCR beta chain originates from a study of regulatory T cells in long-lasting Graves disease. Regarding time point: newly diagnosed GD, antithyroid drugs for less than 3 months. The TCR library was prepared using RNA isolated from PBMCs. Arm-PCR of CDR3 regions with iRepertoire HTBI primers generated TCR beta libraries. TCRdb recomputed calls from the multiplex PCR reads with MiXCR, one row per CDR3 protein. This sample carries about 450,000 distinct CDR3 sequences, around 17% of them seen once, and the ten largest clones take around 11%. Overall study results and limits: Having only a small sample size may have limited accuracy.

Germline V lookup: CDR1 LGHDT, CDR2 YNNKEL (reference sequence). The CDR3 length is 14 residues. V lost 3 bases, J lost 9 bases, and 8 bases stayed unmatched. This clonotype occurred many times. Its antigen is unidentified. These data are also associated with another study on T cells in Graves' hyperthyroidism and ophthalmopathy.

Sequencing was performed on peripheral blood mononuclear cells (PBMCs), taken at new diagnosis, from a patient treated with antithyroid drugs. This clonotype originated in a woman under 40 with Graves disease. The chain joins TRBV3-1 to TRBJ2-1, with TRBD2 identical over 7 bases. The CDR3 nucleotides are TGTGCCAGCAGCCAGGCGGGGGAGTTCGGTGAGCAGTTCTTC. It specifies CASSQAGEFGEQFF.